Sequencing of this T cell receptor beta chain was carried out in a study of siplizumab effects on memory and regulatory T cells. General observations from the study: Naive T cells were seen as more diverse than memory cells and as major alloresponse contributors.

TCRdb's table, derived via immunoSEQ multiplex PCR, lists solely in-frame clones and lacks some. The sample yields over 100,000 clones, more than 85% seen once. Germline V gene sequence: CDR1 SGHDT, CDR2 YYEEEE. With 0 bases removed from V and 3 bases from J, the gap between germline ends came to 10 bases. The CDR3 extends over 14 amino acids. As for this clone: The antigen remains undetermined.

V is TRBV5-6 and J is TRBJ2-7; a weak D match, TRBD1 (5 bases). The material sequenced was Tregs sorted from blood. This sequence originates from a human donor in good health. Here the CDR3 reads CASSLEGRVYEQYF. The CDR3 coding sequence is TGTGCCAGCAGCTTGGAGGGCAGGGTCTACGAGCAGTACTTC.